This is a list of T cell receptor beta chains from one sample in a study of blood T cell repertoires in COVID-19. Measured with immunoSEQ multiplex PCR; TCRdb has only the in-frame clones, and not every one. Of approximately 290,000 clones listed, around 90% are singletons. The sequenced sample was PBMCs or T cells enriched from blood (not recorded which). Receptors were obtained from a woman in her twenties or thirties who had recovered from COVID-19. The CDR3 runs from the conserved cysteine through the conserved F or W. A D gene is named only where the DNA matches it firmly. Where a row states a size, it is once, few, many or the class of an expanded clone; other rows omit it.

J gene: TRBJ1-5; D gene: NA; clone size: once; V gene: TRBV10-1; CDR3 protein: CATATGSNQPQHF; CDR3 DNA: TGCGCCACGGCAACAGGAAGCAATCAGCCCCAGCATTTT
J gene: TRBJ1-3; D gene: NA; clone size: NA; V gene: TRBV25-1; CDR3 protein: CASMEAQGNTIYF; CDR3 DNA: TGTGCCAGCATGGAGGCTCAAGGAAACACCATATATTTT
J gene: TRBJ1-1; D gene: NA; clone size: NA; V gene: TRBV28; CDR3 protein: CASSTSTEAFF; CDR3 DNA: TGTGCCAGCAGCACAAGTACTGAAGCTTTCTTT
J gene: TRBJ2-7; D gene: TRBD1; clone size: few; V gene: TRBV7-2; CDR3 protein: CASSQRQGPYEQYF; CDR3 DNA: TGTGCCAGCAGCCAAAGACAGGGACCCTACGAGCAGTACTTC
J gene: TRBJ2-1; D gene: TRBD1; clone size: NA; V gene: TRBV15; CDR3 protein: CATSPTMTGGHNEQFF; CDR3 DNA: TGTGCCACCAGCCCCACGATGACAGGGGGCCACAATGAGCAGTTCTTC
J gene: TRBJ2-1; D gene: TRBD2; clone size: once; V gene: TRBV4-3; CDR3 protein: CASSQVAASGGLYEQFF; CDR3 DNA: TGCGCCAGCAGCCAAGTTGCTGCTAGCGGGGGCCTCTATGAGCAGTTCTTC
J gene: TRBJ1-1; D gene: NA; clone size: once; V gene: TRBV4-3; CDR3 protein: CASSQDWSTEAFF; CDR3 DNA: TGCGCCAGCAGCCAAGATTGGAGCACTGAAGCTTTCTTT
J gene: TRBJ1-1; D gene: TRBD1; clone size: NA; V gene: TRBV7-3; CDR3 protein: CASSQQGANTEAFF; CDR3 DNA: TGTGCCAGCAGCCAACAGGGGGCTAACACTGAAGCTTTCTTT
J gene: TRBJ1-4; D gene: TRBD1; clone size: NA; V gene: TRBV9; CDR3 protein: CASSPTGGIEKLFF; CDR3 DNA: TGTGCCAGCAGCCCGACAGGGGGCATCGAAAAACTGTTTTTT
J gene: TRBJ2-7; D gene: TRBD1; clone size: NA; V gene: TRBV2; CDR3 protein: CASSRDRGRNEQYF; CDR3 DNA: TGTGCCAGCAGCCGGGACAGGGGAAGGAACGAGCAGTACTTC
J gene: TRBJ2-2; D gene: NA; clone size: NA; V gene: TRBV10-3; CDR3 protein: CAISVLSNTGELFF; CDR3 DNA: TGTGCCATCAGTGTACTTTCGAACACCGGGGAGCTGTTTTTT
J gene: TRBJ2-2; D gene: NA; clone size: NA; V gene: TRBV6-2/TRBV6-3; CDR3 protein: CASSYVPGDTGELFF; CDR3 DNA: TGTGCCAGCAGTTACGTACCAGGTGACACCGGGGAGCTGTTTTTT
J gene: TRBJ1-2; D gene: TRBD1; clone size: NA; V gene: TRBV9; CDR3 protein: CASSVGQGVNYGYTF; CDR3 DNA: TGTGCCAGCAGCGTAGGGCAGGGGGTTAACTATGGCTACACCTTC
J gene: TRBJ1-2; D gene: NA; clone size: NA; V gene: TRBV7-9; CDR3 protein: CASSLGGGGYTF; CDR3 DNA: TGTGCCAGCAGCTTAGGAGGGGGAGGCTACACCTTC
J gene: TRBJ2-7; D gene: TRBD2; clone size: NA; V gene: TRBV4-2; CDR3 protein: CASSQDSGRADEQYF; CDR3 DNA: TGTGCCAGCAGCCAAGATAGTGGGAGGGCCGACGAGCAGTACTTC
J gene: TRBJ2-5; D gene: NA; clone size: NA; V gene: TRBV7-6; CDR3 protein: CASSPPGRRGETQYF; CDR3 DNA: TGTGCCAGCAGCCCGCCGGGGAGGAGAGGAGAGACCCAGTACTTC
J gene: TRBJ2-3; D gene: NA; clone size: NA; V gene: TRBV4-3; CDR3 protein: CASSQAGEETDTQYF; CDR3 DNA: TGCGCCAGCAGCCAAGCGGGGGAGGAGACAGATACGCAGTATTTT
J gene: TRBJ2-2; D gene: TRBD2; clone size: NA; V gene: TRBV5-6; CDR3 protein: CASSLATSGNTGELFF; CDR3 DNA: TGTGCCAGCAGCTTAGCGACTAGCGGAAACACCGGGGAGCTGTTTTTT
J gene: TRBJ1-1; D gene: TRBD1; clone size: once; V gene: TRBV6-5; CDR3 protein: CASSYRGMNTEAFF; CDR3 DNA: TGTGCCAGCAGCTACAGGGGCATGAACACTGAAGCTTTCTTT
J gene: TRBJ2-2; D gene: NA; clone size: NA; V gene: TRBV11-2; CDR3 protein: CASSLDSLLALTGELFF; CDR3 DNA: TGTGCCAGCAGCTTAGACTCTTTGCTAGCCCTCACCGGGGAGCTGTTTTTT
J gene: TRBJ2-6; D gene: NA; clone size: NA; V gene: TRBV19; CDR3 protein: CASSIPGVSGANVLTF; CDR3 DNA: TGTGCCAGTAGTATACCAGGGGTATCTGGGGCCAACGTCCTGACTTTC
J gene: TRBJ2-3; D gene: TRBD1; clone size: NA; V gene: TRBV28; CDR3 protein: CASSLPFVQGSGAYSTDTQYF; CDR3 DNA: TGTGCCAGCAGTTTACCCTTCGTACAGGGGTCAGGGGCATACAGCACAGATACGCAGTATTTT
J gene: TRBJ2-1; D gene: TRBD2; clone size: NA; V gene: TRBV5-1; CDR3 protein: CASSLVGTSGYNEQFF; CDR3 DNA: TGCGCCAGCAGCTTGGTAGGGACTAGCGGCTACAATGAGCAGTTCTTC
J gene: TRBJ2-1; D gene: NA; clone size: NA; V gene: TRBV4-1; CDR3 protein: CASSLQDGNEQFF; CDR3 DNA: TGCGCCAGCAGCTTACAAGACGGGAATGAGCAGTTCTTC